The 20 T cell receptor beta chains presented below share a single source sample, sequenced in a study of persistence of HIV-infected CD4 T cells. No antigens are known for them. Cells were stimulated with CMV-infected fibroblast lysates at 8 to 10 ug/mL. CD4+ T cells upregulating both CD40 ligand and CD69 were sorted as responding cells. Sequencing used immunoSEQ version 4 in survey mode. The table came from immunoSEQ multiplex PCR; TCRdb's copy has only in-frame clones and leaves some out. The sample includes 15,000 to 20,000 clones, less than 70% of them seen just once. Sequenced here: CD4+ T cells sorted from PBMCs after roughly 18-hour stimulation, sampled from a patient who received antiretroviral therapy. Source of these receptors: an adult woman with HIV who was CMV-seropositive.

In nucleotides, the CDR3 is TGTGCCAGCAGCCGGGACTCGTCTAGCACAGATACGCAGTATTTT. Encoded protein: CASSRDSSSTDTQYF. This sequence joins TRBV13 and TRBJ2-3; maybe TRBD2 (6 bases). Looked up from germline, CDR1 is PRHDT and CDR2 is FYEKMQ (reference sequence). CDR3 length: 15 amino acids. With 5 bases removed from V and 0 bases from J, the gap between germline ends came to 12 bases.

The chain joins TRBV28 to TRBJ1-5, with TRBD1 as a possible D gene (6 bases). V dropped 6 bases and J dropped 2 bases, with 14 bases sitting between them. From germline, CDR1 is MDHEN and CDR2 SYDVKM. This CDR3 is 15 amino acids long. The CDR3 DNA follows: TGTGCCAGCAGCCTGGGGGGGCAGGGCAATCAGCCCCAGCATTTT. It specifies CASSLGGQGNQPQHF.

In this sample, this clone is medium-sized (0.01 to 0.1%). The chain joins TRBV7-9 to TRBJ2-2; D is ambiguous. Germline values: CDR1 SEHNR, CDR2 FQNEAQ (reference sequence). This CDR3 contains 13 residues. Trimming stripped 8 bases from V and 5 bases from J, with 12 bases between. DNA for the CDR3: TGTGCCAGCCCCCCTTCCGAGACCGGGGAGCTGTTTTTT. Translating gives CASPPSETGELFF.

The V and J genes are TRBV11-3 and TRBJ2-2; D ambiguous. The germline V gene has CDR1 SGHNT and CDR2 YENEEA. The CDR3 runs to 12 residues. V lost 3 bases and J 1 base, leaving 0 bases between the germline ends. CDR3 amino acids: CASSLNTGELFF. For the CDR3, the DNA is TGTGCCAGCAGCTTGAACACCGGGGAGCTGTTTTTT. The variable domain in full, with the rest retrieved from reference TRBV11-3 and TRBJ2-2, is EAGVVQSPRYKIIEKKQPVAFWCNPISGHNTLYWYLQNLGQGPELLIRYENEEAVDDSQLPKDRFSAERLKGVDSTLKIQPAELGDSAVYLCASSLNTGELFFGEGSRLTVL.

This chain joins TRBV19 and TRBJ1-1; the match to TRBD1 covers 7 bases. The CDR3 runs 15 residues. In germline, CDR1 is LNHDA, CDR2 SQIVND (reference sequence). The ends lost 7 bases at V and 5 bases at J; junction bases unmatched: 13. CDR3 sequence: CASTAGGFLETEAFF. CDR3 nucleotide sequence: TGTGCCAGTACTGCAGGGGGATTTTTGGAGACTGAAGCTTTCTTT.

As for this clone: Other DNA sequences of this sample code for an identical CDR3. The chain links TRBV6-5 to TRBJ2-5; TRBD2 aligns across 9 bases. The CDR3 runs 14 residues. V lost 7 bases and J lost 5; bases outside the gene matches: 8. Germline V gene lookup returns CDR1 MNHEY and CDR2 SVGAGI. The CDR3 region has the DNA TGTGCCAGCATTGCGGGGGGGCCGGGGGAGACCCAGTACTTC. This sequence encodes CASIAGGPGETQYF.

This chain connects TRBV19 to TRBJ1-5; D may be TRBD1 (6 bases). V was shortened by 5 bases and J by 4 bases, with 21 bases between the two germline ends. CDR3 length: 17 amino acids. The germline CDR1 and CDR2 sequences are LNHDA and SQIVND (reference sequence). CDR3 sequence (DNA): TGTGCCAGTAGTTCAGGGGCCTATAGGGGTTTGAATCAGCCCCAGCATTTT. This codes for CASSSGAYRGLNQPQHF.

This clone was seen only once. The chain has TRBV10-3 and TRBJ1-1; the D is unclear. CDR1 is ENHRY and CDR2 is SYGVKD in the germline V gene. V dropped 2 bases and J dropped 2 bases, with 15 bases sitting between them. The CDR3 has 16 residues. This chain's CDR3 is CAISEGRVTVNTEAFF. CDR3 sequence (DNA): TGTGCCATCAGTGAGGGGCGAGTCACCGTCAACACTGAAGCTTTCTTT.

Relative to its sample, this clone is medium-sized (0.01 to 0.1%). V usage is TRBV7-8 and J usage is TRBJ1-1, with D tentatively TRBD1 (6 bases). There are 13 residues in the CDR3. Between the trimmed V and J ends, which lost 5 bases and 2 bases, there was a span of 9 bases. Germline CDR1 and CDR2: SGHVS and FQNEAQ. Here the CDR3 DNA reads TGTGCCAGCAGCCCGGACAGTAACACTGAAGCTTTCTTT. Its protein product is CASSPDSNTEAFF.

V gene TRBV30 combines with J gene TRBJ1-1; TRBD1 matches 8 bases. CDR3 length: 17 residues. Germline lookup yields CDR1 GTSNPN and CDR2 SVGIG (reference sequence). Trimming removed 3 bases from V and 0 bases from J; junction bases left unmatched: 12. CDR3 coding DNA: TGTGCCTGGAGCAGGGACAGGACACCTCCTATGAACACTGAAGCTTTCTTT. Encoded protein: CAWSRDRTPPMNTEAFF.

The V and J genes are TRBV5-8 and TRBJ2-3; the D is unclear. The CDR3 has 14 residues. Germline V gene data show CDR1 as SGHTS and CDR2 as YDEGEE. Trimming removed 4 bases from V and 1 base from J, with 10 bases in between. CDR3 DNA: TGTGCCAGCAGCACCCTCCGCGGCACAGATACGCAGTATTTT. Protein product: CASSTLRGTDTQYF.

This rearrangement joins TRBV3-1 (or the pseudogene TRBV3-2) to TRBJ1-6, with D possibly being TRBD1 (5 bases). With 4 bases removed from V and 0 bases from J, the gap between germline ends came to 13 bases. Germline V gives CDR1 LGHDT, CDR2 YNNKEL (reference sequence). CDR3 length: 17 amino acids. As DNA, the CDR3 is TGTGCCAGCAGCCGGTCCGACAGAATCTCCTATAATTCACCCCTCCACTTT. It translates to CASSRSDRISYNSPLHF.

The chain uses TRBV3-1 (or the pseudogene TRBV3-2) and TRBJ1-2; 7 positions match TRBD1. CDR1 and CDR2 from the germline V gene are LGHDT and YNNKEL (reference sequence). The CDR3 has 14 amino acids. Germline trimming cut 3 bases from V and 8 bases from J; bases unmatched to any gene: 9. The CDR3 DNA follows: TGTGCCAGCAGCCATACCTACAGGGGCGGAGGCTACACCTTC. It specifies CASSHTYRGGGYTF.

This clone was recorded a few times. V and J are TRBV7-9 and TRBJ1-5; a possible D gene is TRBD1 (6 bases). Trimming pared 1 base from V and 6 bases from J, leaving 10 bases between. Germline CDR1 SEHNR, CDR2 FQNEAQ (reference sequence). The length of the CDR3 is 14 residues. The CDR3 DNA follows: TGTGCCAGCAGCTTAGGAAGGGGGACTCAGCCCCAGCATTTT. It encodes CASSLGRGTQPQHF.

The chain carries TRBV9 and TRBJ1-4; 8 bases are a match to TRBD1. V lost 2 bases and J lost 7; bases outside the gene matches: 4. Germline CDR1 is SGDLS and CDR2 is YYNGEE. The CDR3 has 14 amino acids. CDR3 amino acids: CASSVTGVGEKLFF. The CDR3 DNA reads as TGTGCCAGCAGCGTGACAGGGGTCGGTGAAAAACTGTTTTTT.

The chain has TRBV6-1 and TRBJ1-3; D is undetermined. V lost 3 bases and J 15 bases, leaving 12 bases between the germline ends. The CDR3 has 11 residues. CDR1 is MNHNS and CDR2 is SASEGT in the germline V gene. In DNA form, the CDR3 reads TGTGCCAGCAGTGAGGGTCGGGCCGAATATTTT. The encoded protein is CASSEGRAEYF.

Here the CDR3 DNA reads TGTGCCAGCAGGCGCTCAGGTTTGGCCGGAAACACCATATATTTT. Its protein is CASRRSGLAGNTIYF. The V and J genes are TRBV6-5 and TRBJ1-3; D gene uncertain. Trimming pared 6 bases from V and 4 bases from J, leaving 16 bases between. This CDR3 spans 15 amino acids. In germline, CDR1 is MNHEY, CDR2 SVGAGI.

This clone showed up just a few times. This sequence joins TRBV7-2 and TRBJ2-5; tentative D call: TRBD2 (6 bases). Germline CDR1 SGHTA, CDR2 FQGNSA. This CDR3 has 14 residues. V lost 2 bases to trimming and J lost 5 bases, with 12 bases between them. Here the CDR3 reads CASSLPGGRETQYF. The CDR3 DNA reads TGTGCCAGCAGCTTACCCGGGGGAAGGGAGACCCAGTACTTC.

V and J are TRBV5-1 and TRBJ2-2; the D is unclear. Trimming shortened V by 2 bases and J by 6 bases, and 11 bases separated the two germline ends. This CDR3 has 14 residues. Germline V gene lookup returns CDR1 SGHRS and CDR2 YFSETQ. The CDR3 nucleotides are TGCGCCAGCAGCTTAATCCTAGGCGCCGGGGAGCTGTTTTTT. Amino acid sequence: CASSLILGAGELFF.

This chain uses TRBV5-1 with TRBJ1-1; D is possibly TRBD1 (6 bases). CDR3 length equals 14 residues. CDR1 is SGHRS and CDR2 is YFSETQ in the germline V gene. V shed 4 bases and J shed 11 bases, with 21 bases lying between them. The CDR3 sequence: CASSEPGTPGAAFF. CDR3 DNA sequence: TGCGCCAGCAGCGAACCTGGGACCCCGGGGGCGGCTTTCTTT.